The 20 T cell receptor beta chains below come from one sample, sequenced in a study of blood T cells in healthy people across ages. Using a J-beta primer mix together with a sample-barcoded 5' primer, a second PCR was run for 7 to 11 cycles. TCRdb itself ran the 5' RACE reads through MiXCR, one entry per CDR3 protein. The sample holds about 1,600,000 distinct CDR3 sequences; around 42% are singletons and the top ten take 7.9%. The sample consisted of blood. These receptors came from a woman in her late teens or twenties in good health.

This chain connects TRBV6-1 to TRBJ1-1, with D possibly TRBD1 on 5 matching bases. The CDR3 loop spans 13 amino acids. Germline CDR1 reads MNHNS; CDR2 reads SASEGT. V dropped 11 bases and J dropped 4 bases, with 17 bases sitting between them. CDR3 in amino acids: CAGRLAGGTEAFF. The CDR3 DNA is TGTGCCGGACGACTTGCTGGGGGCACTGAAGCTTTCTTT.

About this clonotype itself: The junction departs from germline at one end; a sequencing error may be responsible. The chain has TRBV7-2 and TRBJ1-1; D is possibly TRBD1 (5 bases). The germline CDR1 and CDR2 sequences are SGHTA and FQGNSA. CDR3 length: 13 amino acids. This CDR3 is CARSLGVYREAFF. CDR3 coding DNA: TGTGCCCGCAGCTTAGGCGTTTACAGGGAAGCTTTCTTT.

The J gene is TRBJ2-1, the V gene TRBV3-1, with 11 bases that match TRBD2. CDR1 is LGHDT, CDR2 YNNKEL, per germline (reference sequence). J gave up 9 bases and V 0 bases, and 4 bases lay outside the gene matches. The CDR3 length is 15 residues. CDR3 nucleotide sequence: TGTGCCAGCAGCCAAGATAGCCTAGCGGGGGGTGAGCAGTTCTTC. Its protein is CASSQDSLAGGEQFF.

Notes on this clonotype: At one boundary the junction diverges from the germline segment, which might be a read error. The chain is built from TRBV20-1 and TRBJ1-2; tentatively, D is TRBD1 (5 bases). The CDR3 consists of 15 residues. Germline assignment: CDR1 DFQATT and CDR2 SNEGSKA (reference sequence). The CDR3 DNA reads TGCTGTGCTAGAGATTCTCCGGACAAGAACTATGGCTACACCTTC. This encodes CCARDSPDKNYGYTF.

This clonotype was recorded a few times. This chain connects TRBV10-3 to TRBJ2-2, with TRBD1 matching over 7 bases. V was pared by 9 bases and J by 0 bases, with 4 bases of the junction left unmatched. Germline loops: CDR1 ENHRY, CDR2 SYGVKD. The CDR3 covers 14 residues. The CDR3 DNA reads TGTGCCATTGGGACAGACGCGAACACCGGGGAGCTGTTTTTT. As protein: CAIGTDANTGELFF.

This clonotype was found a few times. CDR3 residues: CASSYTLGGSYEQYF. The CDR3 coding sequence is TGTGCCAGCAGTTACACTTTGGGTGGCTCCTACGAGCAGTACTTC. This chain connects TRBV6-5 to TRBJ2-7; D call uncertain. The germline gives CDR1 MNHEY, CDR2 SVGAGI. V was shortened by 2 bases and J by 0 bases, with 11 bases between the two germline ends. There are 15 residues in the CDR3.

CDR3 sequence: CATRAPSGSYNEQFF. CDR3 nucleotides: TGTGCCACCCGAGCCCCTAGCGGGAGTTACAATGAGCAGTTCTTC. V gene TRBV6-1 combines with J gene TRBJ2-1; 10 bases fit TRBD2. Germline trimming cut 10 bases from V and 4 bases from J; bases unmatched to any gene: 10. The CDR3 covers 15 residues. Germline CDR1 MNHNS, CDR2 SASEGT.

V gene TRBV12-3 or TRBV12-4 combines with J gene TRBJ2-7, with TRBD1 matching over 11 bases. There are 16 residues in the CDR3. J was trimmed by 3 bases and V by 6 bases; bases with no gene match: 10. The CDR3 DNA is TGTGCCAGCAGCATGAGACCCGGGACAGGGGGCTACGAGCAGTACTTC. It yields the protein CASSMRPGTGGYEQYF.

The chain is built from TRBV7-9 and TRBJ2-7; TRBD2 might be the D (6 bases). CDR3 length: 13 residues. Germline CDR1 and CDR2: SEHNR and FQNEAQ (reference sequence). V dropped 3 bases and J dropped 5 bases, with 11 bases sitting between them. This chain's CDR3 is CASSFFGRHEQYF. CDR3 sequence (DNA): TGTGCCAGCAGCTTCTTCGGGAGACACGAGCAGTACTTC.

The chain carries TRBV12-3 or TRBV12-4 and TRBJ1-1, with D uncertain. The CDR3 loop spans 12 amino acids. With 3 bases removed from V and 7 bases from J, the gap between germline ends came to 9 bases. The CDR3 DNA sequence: TGTGCCAGCAGTTTCTCTGAGGGTGAAGCTTTCTTT. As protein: CASSFSEGEAFF.

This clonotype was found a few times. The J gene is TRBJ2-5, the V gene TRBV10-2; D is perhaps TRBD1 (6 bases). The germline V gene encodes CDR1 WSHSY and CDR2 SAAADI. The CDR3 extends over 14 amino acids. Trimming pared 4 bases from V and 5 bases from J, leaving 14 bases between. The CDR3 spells CASSVTGLEETQYF. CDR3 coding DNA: TGCGCCAGCAGTGTAACAGGGTTAGAGGAGACCCAGTACTTC.

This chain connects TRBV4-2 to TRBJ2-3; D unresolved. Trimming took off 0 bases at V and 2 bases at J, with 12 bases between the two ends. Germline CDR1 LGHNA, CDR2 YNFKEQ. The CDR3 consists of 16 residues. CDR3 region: CASSQDVASPTDTQYF. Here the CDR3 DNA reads TGTGCCAGCAGCCAAGATGTAGCTTCGCCCACAGATACGCAGTATTTT.

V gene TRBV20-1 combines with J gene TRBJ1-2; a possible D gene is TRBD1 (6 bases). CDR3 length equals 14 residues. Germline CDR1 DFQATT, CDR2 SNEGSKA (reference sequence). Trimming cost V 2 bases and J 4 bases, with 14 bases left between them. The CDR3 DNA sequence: TGCAGTGCTAGAAGCGGGGGGGCAGGCTATGGCTACACCTTC. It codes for CSARSGGAGYGYTF.

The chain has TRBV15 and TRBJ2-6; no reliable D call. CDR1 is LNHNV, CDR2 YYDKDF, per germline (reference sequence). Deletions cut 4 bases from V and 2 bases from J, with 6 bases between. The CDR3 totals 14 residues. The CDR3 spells CATSTPPGANVLTF. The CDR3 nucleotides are TGTGCCACCAGCACCCCTCCTGGGGCCAACGTCCTGACTTTC.

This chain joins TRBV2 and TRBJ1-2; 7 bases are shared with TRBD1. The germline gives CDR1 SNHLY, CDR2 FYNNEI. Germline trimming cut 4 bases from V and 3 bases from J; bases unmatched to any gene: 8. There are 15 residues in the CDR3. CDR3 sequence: CASSGEGRGDYGYTF. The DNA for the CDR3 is TGTGCCAGCAGTGGAGAGGGCAGGGGGGACTATGGCTACACCTTC. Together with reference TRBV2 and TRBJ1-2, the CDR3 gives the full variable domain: EPEVTQTPSHQVTQMGQEVILRCVPISNHLYFYWYRQILGQKVEFLVSFYNNEISEKSEIFDDQFSVERPDGSNFTLKIRSTKLEDSAMYFCASSGEGRGDYGYTFGSGTRLTVV.

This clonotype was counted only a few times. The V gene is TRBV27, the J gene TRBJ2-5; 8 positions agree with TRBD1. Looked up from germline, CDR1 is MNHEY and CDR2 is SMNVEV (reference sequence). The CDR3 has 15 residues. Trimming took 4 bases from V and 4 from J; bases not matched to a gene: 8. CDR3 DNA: TGTGCCAGCAGTTCCTGGACAGGGATTGGAGAGACCCAGTACTTC. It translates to CASSSWTGIGETQYF.

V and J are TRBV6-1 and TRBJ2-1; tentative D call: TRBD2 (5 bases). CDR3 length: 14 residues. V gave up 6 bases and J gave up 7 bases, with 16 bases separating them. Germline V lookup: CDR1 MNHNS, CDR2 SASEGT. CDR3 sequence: CASRESLARNEQFF. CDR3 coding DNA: TGTGCCAGCAGGGAAAGTCTAGCTCGTAATGAGCAGTTCTTC.

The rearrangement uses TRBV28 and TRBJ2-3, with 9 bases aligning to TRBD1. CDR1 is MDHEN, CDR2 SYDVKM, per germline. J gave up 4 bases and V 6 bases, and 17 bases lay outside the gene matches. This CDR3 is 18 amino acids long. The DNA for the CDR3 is TGTGCCAGCAGCTCCCCTGGGCCGGGACAGGGTATCCCAGATACGCAGTATTTT. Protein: CASSSPGPGQGIPDTQYF.

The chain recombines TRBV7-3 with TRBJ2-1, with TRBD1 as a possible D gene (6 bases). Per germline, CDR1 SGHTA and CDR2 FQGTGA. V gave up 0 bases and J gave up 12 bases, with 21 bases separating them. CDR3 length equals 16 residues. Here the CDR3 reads CASSLTGAVALWPQFF. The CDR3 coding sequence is TGTGCCAGCAGCTTAACGGGGGCTGTCGCCCTCTGGCCGCAGTTCTTC.

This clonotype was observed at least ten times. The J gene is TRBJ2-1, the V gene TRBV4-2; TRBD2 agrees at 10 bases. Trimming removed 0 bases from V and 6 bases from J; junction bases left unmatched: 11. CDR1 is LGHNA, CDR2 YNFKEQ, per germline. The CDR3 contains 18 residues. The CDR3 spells CASSQESPASGSFNEQFF. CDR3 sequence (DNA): TGTGCCAGCAGCCAAGAGTCCCCGGCTAGCGGGAGTTTCAATGAGCAGTTCTTC.